These 9 T cell receptor beta chains were all obtained from the same sample, sequenced in a study of blood T cell repertoires in COVID-19. Assay used: immunoSEQ multiplex PCR; TCRdb lists only in-frame clones, some missing. The table lists approximately 250,000 clones, around nine tenths of them singletons, with about 8.6% in the top ten. The sequencing sample was made of peripheral blood. The origin of the receptors is a man aged 35-49 years with active or convalescent COVID-19.

Notes on this clone: Compared with germline, one end of the junction differs, possibly owing to a read error. CDR3 sequence reads: CASSLDENRGYNEQFF. The CDR3 DNA reads TGTGCTAGCAGCTTAGATGAAAACAGGGGCTACAATGAGCAGTTCTTC. The chain has TRBV7-7 and TRBJ2-1; TRBD1 matches 7 bases. Germline V gives CDR1 SSHAT, CDR2 FNYEAQ (reference sequence). The CDR3 runs 16 residues.

The chain employs TRBV24-1 and TRBJ2-2; maybe TRBD2 (5 bases). CDR3 size: 17 residues. CDR1 is KGHDR, CDR2 SFDVKD, per germline. With 0 bases removed from V and 0 bases from J, the gap between germline ends came to 10 bases. CDR3 sequence: CATSDLEGAPNTGELFF. The CDR3, as DNA: TGTGCCACCAGTGATTTGGAGGGAGCACCGAACACCGGGGAGCTGTTTTTT.

This clone showed up just once. J is TRBJ2-7 and V is TRBV10-3; D uncertain. The CDR3 is made up of 14 amino acids. The germline CDR1 and CDR2 sequences are ENHRY and SYGVKD. V lost 4 bases to trimming and J lost 0 bases, with 10 bases between them. CDR3 protein: CAISVKGGSYEQYF. The DNA of the CDR3 is TGTGCCATCAGTGTGAAAGGCGGCTCCTACGAGCAGTACTTC.

This clone was seen a single time. This chain connects TRBV13 to TRBJ1-3; D is ambiguous. Trimming cost V 4 bases and J 0 bases, with 13 bases left between them. This CDR3 comprises 16 residues. The V gene's germline CDR1 is PRHDT and CDR2 FYEKMQ (reference sequence). The CDR3 sequence: CASSSGAVRSGNTIYF. In nucleotides, the CDR3 is TGTGCCAGCAGCTCCGGAGCGGTCCGCTCTGGAAACACCATATATTTT.

The genes are TRBV5-4 and TRBJ2-3; 9 bases are a match to TRBD2. CDR1 and CDR2 (germline): SGHNT, YYREEE (reference sequence). This CDR3 has 16 amino acids. V was pared by 1 base and J by 6 bases, with 9 bases of the junction left unmatched. DNA for the CDR3: TGTGCCAGCAGCTTGCCTAGCGGGGAACCGGGTGATACGCAGTATTTT. Amino acids: CASSLPSGEPGDTQYF.

The V and J genes are TRBV2 and TRBJ2-3; 7 bases map to TRBD2. The trim removed 7 bases at V and 2 bases at J, leaving 3 bases unmatched. The CDR3 contains 13 residues. Germline V gene sequence: CDR1 SNHLY, CDR2 FYNNEI. The CDR3 spells CASNRDYTDTQYF. The CDR3 nucleotides are TGTGCCAGCAATCGGGACTACACAGATACGCAGTATTTT.

The chain recombines TRBV28 with TRBJ1-2, with unresolved D. Germline V gives CDR1 MDHEN, CDR2 SYDVKM. This CDR3 is built from 17 residues. Trimming removed 5 bases at V and 5 bases at J, with 24 bases between. The CDR3 coding sequence is TGTGCCAGCAGTACGCCAGGTTATGGCCCTGGTAATTATGGCTACACCTTC. This codes for CASSTPGYGPGNYGYTF.

The V call is TRBV10-3, the J call TRBJ1-2, with TRBD1 as a possible D gene (5 bases). The V gene's germline CDR1 is ENHRY and CDR2 SYGVKD. Trimming took 2 bases from V and 4 from J, leaving 11 bases between them. CDR3 length: 14 residues. The CDR3, as DNA: TGTGCCATCAGTGAGCAACAAGGGGCCTATGGCTACACCTTC. Translated: CAISEQQGAYGYTF.

The CDR3 region is CASSLITGQVDTGELFF. The CDR3 DNA follows: TGTGCCAGCTCGCTCATTACGGGACAGGTGGACACCGGGGAGCTGTTTTTT. V gene TRBV18 combines with J gene TRBJ2-2; 8 positions agree with TRBD1. The germline gives CDR1 KGHSH, CDR2 LQKENI. V was pared by 6 bases and J by 3 bases, with 12 bases of the junction left unmatched. This CDR3 region has 17 residues. The complete variable domain, with remaining parts taken from reference TRBV18 and TRBJ2-2, reads NAGVMQNPRHLVRRRGQEARLRCSPMKGHSHVYWYRQLPEEGLKFMVYLQKENIIDESGMPKERFSAEFPKEGPSILRIQQVVRGDSAAYFCASSLITGQVDTGELFFGEGSRLTVL.